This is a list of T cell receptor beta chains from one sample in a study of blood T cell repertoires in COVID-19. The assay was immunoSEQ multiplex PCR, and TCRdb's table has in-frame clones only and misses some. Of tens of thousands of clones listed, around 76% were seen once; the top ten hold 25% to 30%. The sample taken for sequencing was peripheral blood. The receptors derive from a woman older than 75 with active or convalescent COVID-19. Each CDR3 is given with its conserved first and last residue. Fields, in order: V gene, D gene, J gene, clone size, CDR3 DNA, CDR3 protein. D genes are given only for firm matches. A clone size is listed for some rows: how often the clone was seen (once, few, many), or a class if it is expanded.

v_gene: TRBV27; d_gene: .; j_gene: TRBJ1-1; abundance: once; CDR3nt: TGTGCCAGCCGCTGGGTGACTGGGACTGAAGCTTTCTTT; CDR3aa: CASRWVTGTEAFF
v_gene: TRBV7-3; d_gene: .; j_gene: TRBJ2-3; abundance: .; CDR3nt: TGTGCCAGCAGCTTTAACCCTCTGGGGGCCCCGAGGGATACGCAGTATTTT; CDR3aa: CASSFNPLGAPRDTQYF
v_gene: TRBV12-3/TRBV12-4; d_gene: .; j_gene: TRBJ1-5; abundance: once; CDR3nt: TGTGCCAGCAGTTTTTCGGTAAATCAGCCCCAGCATTTT; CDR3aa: CASSFSVNQPQHF
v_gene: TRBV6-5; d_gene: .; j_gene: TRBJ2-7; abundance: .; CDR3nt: TGTGCCAGCAGTTACTCGTGGGCAGTTTCCTACGAGCAGTACTTC; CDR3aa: CASSYSWAVSYEQYF
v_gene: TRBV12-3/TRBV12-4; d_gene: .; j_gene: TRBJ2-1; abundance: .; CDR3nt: TGTGCCAGCAGTAGACTAGGTTACAATGAGCAGTTCTTC; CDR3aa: CASSRLGYNEQFF
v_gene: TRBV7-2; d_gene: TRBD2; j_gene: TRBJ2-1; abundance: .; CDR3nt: TGTGCCAGCAGCTTGCTAGCGGGGGATTACAATGAGCAGTTCTTC; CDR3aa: CASSLLAGDYNEQFF
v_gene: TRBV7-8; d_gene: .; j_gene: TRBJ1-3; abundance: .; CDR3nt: TGTGCCAGCAGCGTGAGCTCTGGAAACACCATATATTTT; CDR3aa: CASSVSSGNTIYF
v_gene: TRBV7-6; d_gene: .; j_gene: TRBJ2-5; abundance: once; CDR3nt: TGTGCCAGCAGCTTAGGGCCCACCCGGGGGGAGACCCAGTACTTC; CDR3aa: CASSLGPTRGETQYF
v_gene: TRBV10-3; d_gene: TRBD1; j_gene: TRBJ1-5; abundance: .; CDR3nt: TGTGCCATCAGTCCGGGACAGGGGGGCAATCAGCCCCAGCATTTT; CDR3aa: CAISPGQGGNQPQHF
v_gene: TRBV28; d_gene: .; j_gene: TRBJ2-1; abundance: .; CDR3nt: TGTGCCAGCAGTTCAGCCGGGGTTACAGAGCAGTTCTTC; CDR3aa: CASSSAGVTEQFF
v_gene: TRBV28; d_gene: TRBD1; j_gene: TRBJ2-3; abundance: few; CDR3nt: TGTGCCAGCAGATCTCCGGGACAGAGGGCGGGTACGCAGTATTTT; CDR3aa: CASRSPGQRAGTQYF
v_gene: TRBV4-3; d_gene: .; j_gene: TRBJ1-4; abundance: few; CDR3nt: TGCGCCAGCAGCCAAGAATGGGGCTTGAATGAAAAACTGTTTTTT; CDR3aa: CASSQEWGLNEKLFF
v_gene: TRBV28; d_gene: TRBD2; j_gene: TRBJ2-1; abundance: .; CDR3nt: TGTGCCAGCAGTACCATTAGCGGGGGAATTCATGAGCAGTTCTTC; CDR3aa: CASSTISGGIHEQFF